The 17 T cell receptor beta chains below were found in one sample sequenced in a study of long-term antiretroviral therapy in people with HIV. With survey level as its setting, the immunoSEQ assay was v3.0. Some clones are missing from TCRdb's copy, which holds only in-frame ones; the method was immunoSEQ multiplex PCR. The sample has about 15,000 clones, about 90% seen once. The specimen was unsorted PBMCs, collected around 2.3 years before starting antiretroviral therapy. These receptor sequences come from a woman aged 25 to 39 with HIV.

The rearrangement links TRBV30 to TRBJ1-3, with a possible D match to TRBD1 (5 bases). Deletions cut 3 bases from V and 1 base from J, with 16 bases between. Looked up from germline, CDR1 is GTSNPN and CDR2 is SVGIG (reference sequence). The CDR3 loop spans 16 amino acids. CDR3 nucleotide sequence: TGTGCCTGGAGCTTAGCAGGGTCTCTTTCTGGAAACACCATATATTTT. As protein: CAWSLAGSLSGNTIYF.

The chain links TRBV2 to TRBJ1-1; perhaps TRBD1 as D (5 bases). The V end was cut by 11 bases, the J end by 0 bases, with 13 bases between. CDR3 size: 13 residues. CDR1 is SNHLY and CDR2 is FYNNEI in the germline V gene. The CDR3 loop is CAGRDRVNTEAFF. In DNA, the CDR3 is TGTGCCGGACGAGACAGAGTGAACACTGAAGCTTTCTTT.

This clone was found once. The chain joins TRBV28 to TRBJ1-4, with D unclear. V was shortened by 2 bases and J by 0 bases, with 4 bases between the two germline ends. The CDR3 has 14 residues. Germline values: CDR1 MDHEN, CDR2 SYDVKM. The CDR3: CASSLPATNEKLFF. The CDR3 nucleotides read TGTGCCAGCAGTTTACCTGCAACTAATGAAAAACTGTTTTTT.

The chain is built from TRBV13 and TRBJ2-1, with 7 bases that match TRBD2. Germline V gene sequence: CDR1 PRHDT, CDR2 FYEKMQ (reference sequence). This CDR3 region has 16 residues. V lost 4 bases and J lost 3; bases outside the gene matches: 9. CDR3 amino acids: CASSSSSSGFYNEQFF. CDR3 DNA sequence: TGTGCCAGCAGCTCCAGTTCTAGCGGTTTCTACAATGAGCAGTTCTTC.

This clone was seen once. The chain combines TRBV6-5 with TRBJ2-7, with a weak D call TRBD1 (5 bases). This CDR3 has 16 residues. Trimming took 0 bases from V and 2 from J, leaving 14 bases between them. Per the germline V gene, CDR1 is MNHEY and CDR2 is SVGAGI. The CDR3 loop is CASSYSYQGKAYEQYF. The DNA for the CDR3 is TGTGCCAGCAGTTACTCTTATCAGGGTAAGGCCTACGAGCAGTACTTC.

The rearrangement joins TRBV7-9 to TRBJ2-3; 9 nucleotides line up with TRBD2. CDR3 length: 14 amino acids. Trimming cost V 4 bases and J 6 bases; bases outside gene matches: 5. CDR1 is SEHNR, CDR2 FQNEAQ, per germline (reference sequence). The CDR3, as DNA: TGTGCCAGCAGCTCGGGACTAGCAACGGATACGCAGTATTTT. Its protein product is CASSSGLATDTQYF.

The chain employs TRBV29-1 and TRBJ1-1; D is ambiguous. This CDR3 spans 14 amino acids. With 3 bases removed from V and 2 bases from J, the gap between germline ends came to 13 bases. Germline CDR1 and CDR2: SQVTM and ANQGSEA. The CDR3 DNA is TGCAGCGTTGAGGCAGTATTTGTTAACACTGAAGCTTTCTTT. The encoded protein is CSVEAVFVNTEAFF.

This chain connects TRBV7-2 to TRBJ2-3, with 7 bases identical to TRBD1. CDR3 size: 11 residues. Unmatched junction bases numbered 3, after V lost 8 bases and J lost 7 bases. Germline CDR1 is SGHTA and CDR2 is FQGNSA. CDR3 amino acids: CASEGAYTQYF. CDR3 bases: TGTGCCAGCGAGGGGGCCTATACGCAGTATTTT.

The chain is built from TRBV29-1 and TRBJ2-6; unclear D gene. The germline V gene encodes CDR1 SQVTM and CDR2 ANQGSEA. The V and J ends lost 5 bases and 0 bases respectively, with 5 bases between them. The CDR3 covers 13 residues. The CDR3 DNA follows: TGCAGCGTTAGGTACTCTGGGGCCAACGTCCTGACTTTC. This translates into CSVRYSGANVLTF.

The rearrangement uses TRBV5-6 and TRBJ2-3, with 7 nucleotides matching TRBD1. The CDR3 loop spans 16 amino acids. From germline, CDR1 is SGHDT and CDR2 YYEEEE. V lost 2 bases, J lost 0 bases, and 6 bases stayed unmatched. The CDR3 here is CASSFRQGHSTDTQYF. The CDR3 DNA sequence: TGTGCCAGCAGCTTCCGACAGGGTCATAGCACAGATACGCAGTATTTT.

This rearrangement joins TRBV4-3 to TRBJ1-1, with D perhaps matching TRBD1 (6 bases). V lost 1 base and J lost 1, with 10 bases in between. The CDR3 contains 15 residues. Germline V gene sequence: CDR1 LGHNA, CDR2 YSLEER. As DNA, the CDR3 is TGCGCCAGCAGCCAAGGACAGGAAAGGAACACTGAAGCTTTCTTT. It yields the protein CASSQGQERNTEAFF.

This chain joins TRBV6-6 and TRBJ2-3; D might be TRBD2 (7 bases). V was cut by 3 bases and J by 3 bases, with 16 bases left in between. CDR1 and CDR2 from the germline V gene are MNHNY and SVGAGI (reference sequence). This CDR3 has 16 amino acids. This chain's CDR3 is CASSYPGGGGTDTQYF. CDR3 in DNA: TGTGCCAGCAGTTATCCTGGGGGGGGCGGTACAGATACGCAGTATTTT.

The J gene is TRBJ1-6, the V gene TRBV5-5; a possible D gene is TRBD1 (6 bases). Germline CDR1 SGHKS, CDR2 YYEKEE (reference sequence). Trimming shortened V by 2 bases and J by 9 bases, and 18 bases separated the two germline ends. The CDR3 runs to 16 residues. In DNA, the CDR3 is TGTGCCAGCAGCTTAACTTACGGACAGATGAGTTCACCCCTCCACTTT. Its translation: CASSLTYGQMSSPLHF.

The V call is TRBV6-5, the J call TRBJ2-7, with a possible D match to TRBD1 (5 bases). The CDR3 spans 12 residues. Deletions cut 8 bases from V and 4 bases from J, with 12 bases between. From germline, CDR1 is MNHEY and CDR2 SVGAGI. The CDR3 region has the DNA TGTGCCAGCGGGTTGACAGTATACGAGCAGTACTTC. This translates into CASGLTVYEQYF.

This sequence joins TRBV5-1 and TRBJ1-2, with D hard to call. The CDR3 contains 12 residues. V lost 0 bases, J lost 4 bases, and 4 bases lay in between. CDR1 is SGHRS and CDR2 is YFSETQ in the germline V gene. For the CDR3, the DNA is TGCGCCAGCAGCTTGGAATCCTATGGCTACACCTTC. Translation gives CASSLESYGYTF.

The chain carries TRBV6-6 and TRBJ2-7, with 7 bases that match TRBD1. Germline V lookup: CDR1 MNHNY, CDR2 SVGAGI (reference sequence). V shed 4 bases and J 1 base; nucleotides not matched to a gene: 4. CDR3 length equals 14 residues. CDR3 amino acids: CASSFPGQSYEQYF. The CDR3 DNA follows: TGTGCCAGCAGTTTCCCGGGACAGTCCTACGAGCAGTACTTC.

V is TRBV21-1 and J is TRBJ2-7. TRBV21-1 is termed a pseudogene. CDR3 size: 16 residues. CDR3 amino acids: CASSKGSMGFSYEQYF. The DNA for the CDR3 is TGTGCCAGCAGCAAAGGGAGTATGGGGTTCTCCTACGAGCAGTACTTC.